This T cell receptor beta chain was retrieved from a study of post-analysis software for immune sequencing data. Study context: In terms of disease course, relapsing-remitting, secondary progressive and progressive-relapsing multiple sclerosis were included.

The CDR3 extends over 20 amino acids. Looked up from germline, CDR1 is PRHDT and CDR2 is FYEKMQ (reference sequence). On this clonotype itself: Its antigen is as yet unknown. One junction end disagrees with the germline gene, perhaps due to a read error.

Whole-study findings and limits: Those with multiple sclerosis, the patient group, showed significantly lower normalized Chao1 diversity than controls. TRBV5-6, TRBV5-1 and TRBV20-1 belonged to a set of about five TRBV segments that were more frequent in patients than controls.

Built from TCR beta cDNA, the libraries had unique molecular identifiers in them. Yield was about 500,000 cDNA molecules from approximately 0.91 to 9.4 million T cells. TCRdb reanalysed the PCR reads using MiXCR and keeps one entry per CDR3 protein. Of approximately 440,000 distinct CDR3 sequences in the sample, roughly 45% were seen once. The chain uses TRBV13 and TRBJ2-1, with TRBD2 matching over 14 bases. The sample comprised blood. The clonotype originates from a girl aged 10-17 years with multiple sclerosis. CDR3 in DNA: TGTGCCGGCAGCTTAGTCACCGGGACTAGCGGGAGATTTATGTACAATGAGCAGTTCTTC. Translated, it gives CAGSLVTGTSGRFMYNEQFF.